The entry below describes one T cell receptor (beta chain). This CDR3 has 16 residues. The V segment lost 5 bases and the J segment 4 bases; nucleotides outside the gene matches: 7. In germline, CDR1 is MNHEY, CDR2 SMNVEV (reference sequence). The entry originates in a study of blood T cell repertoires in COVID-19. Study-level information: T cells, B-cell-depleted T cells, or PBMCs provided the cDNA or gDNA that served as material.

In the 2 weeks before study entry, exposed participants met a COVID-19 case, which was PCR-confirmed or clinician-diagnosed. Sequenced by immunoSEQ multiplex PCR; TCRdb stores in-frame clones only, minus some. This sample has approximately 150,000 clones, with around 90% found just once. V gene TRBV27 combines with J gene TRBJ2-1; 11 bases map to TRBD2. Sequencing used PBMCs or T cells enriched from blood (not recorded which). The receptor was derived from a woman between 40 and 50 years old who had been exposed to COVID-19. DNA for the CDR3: TGTGCCAGCAGTATAGCGGGAGGGCCAGTTTACAATGAGCAGTTCTTC. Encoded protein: CASSIAGGPVYNEQFF.